This record concerns one TCR beta chain sequence. Antigen: not known. With the Oncomine TCR Beta short-read assay, DNA from cultured CD4+ T cells was sequenced. TCRdb fed the PCR reads into MiXCR, producing one record per CDR3 protein. The sample comprises about 21,000 distinct CDR3 sequences, roughly half of which are singletons, and 2.5% rests with the top ten. The sample originates from a study of vaccination and CD4 T cells after COVID-19. Whole-study context: Convalescent individuals numbered four females and six males, two being Hispanic.

Specified treatment: roughly ten-day PBMC culture with coronavirus spike peptide pools or control peptides (ViraFEST assay). In germline, CDR1 is MDHEN, CDR2 SYDVKM. Between the trimmed V and J ends, which lost 7 bases and 5 bases, there was a span of 3 bases. The CDR3 extends over 11 amino acids. The clonotype comes from a human donor who had recovered from COVID-19. The sample here was CD4+ T cells from blood, cultured in vitro, taken after SARS-CoV-2 vaccination. The chain recombines TRBV28 with TRBJ2-6; D gene uncertain. CDR3 amino acids: CASTRANVLTF. CDR3 coding DNA: TGTGCCAGCACTCGGGCCAACGTCCTGACTTTC.